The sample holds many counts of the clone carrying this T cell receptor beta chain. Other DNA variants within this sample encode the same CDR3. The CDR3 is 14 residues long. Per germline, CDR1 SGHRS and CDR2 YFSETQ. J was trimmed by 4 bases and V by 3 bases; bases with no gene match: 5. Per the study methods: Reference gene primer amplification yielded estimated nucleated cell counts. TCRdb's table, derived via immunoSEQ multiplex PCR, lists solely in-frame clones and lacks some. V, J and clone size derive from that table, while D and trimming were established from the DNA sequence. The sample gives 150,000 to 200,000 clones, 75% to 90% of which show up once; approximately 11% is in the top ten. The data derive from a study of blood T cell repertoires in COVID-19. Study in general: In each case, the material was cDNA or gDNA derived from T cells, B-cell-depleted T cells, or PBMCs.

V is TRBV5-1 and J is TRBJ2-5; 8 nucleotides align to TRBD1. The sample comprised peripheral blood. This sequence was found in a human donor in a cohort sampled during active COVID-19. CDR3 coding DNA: TGCGCCAGCAGCTCTGGACAGGGTCTAGAGACCCAGTACTTC. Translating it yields CASSSGQGLETQYF. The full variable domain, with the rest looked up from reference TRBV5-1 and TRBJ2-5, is KAGVTQTPRYLIKTRGQQVTLSCSPISGHRSVSWYQQTPGQGLQFLFEYFSETQRNKGNFPGRFSGRQFSNSRSEMNVSTLELGDSALYLCASSSGQGLETQYFGPGTRLLVL.